The present T cell receptor beta chain was sequenced within a study of T cells in Graves' hyperthyroidism and ophthalmopathy. Clinical symptoms, serum thyroxine and TRAb, thyroid ultrasound and orbital computed tomography were used for the diagnoses. The CDR3 regions of TCR beta were amplified from RNA transcripts. TCR CDR3 underwent first-round RT-PCR with the HTBI primer set. A single record per CDR3 protein comes from TCRdb applying MiXCR to the multiplex PCR reads. The table lists a few hundred thousand distinct CDR3 sequences, roughly 18% of them singletons. This CDR3 has 14 amino acids. The germline V and J ends were trimmed by 2 bases and 3 bases, with 10 bases remaining between them. CDR1 is SNHLY, CDR2 FYNNEI, per germline. Regarding this clonotype: A clone one base away is much larger, so this may be a read error.

J is TRBJ1-1 and V is TRBV2; D is unclear. This clonotype was sampled from a woman aged 50 to 60 with Graves' hyperthyroidism. Sequencing was performed on blood. The chain's CDR3 is CASSEYGLDTEAFF. The CDR3 DNA reads TGTGCCAGCAGTGAATATGGGTTGGACACTGAAGCTTTCTTT.